Listed below are T cell receptor beta chains from one sample, sequenced in a study of human T cells and chemical hapten exposure. TCRdb re-analysed the RACE reads in MiXCR, keeping a single row per CDR3 protein. This sample has tens of thousands of distinct CDR3 sequences, with about 9.1% found just once. Sequenced here: whole blood, sampled in connection with sensitization to the hapten diphenylcyclopropenone (DPC). These receptors were collected from a woman between 35 and 50 years old with alopecia areata. Some clones in this sample may be carry-over from other donors' samples. The conserved cysteine and the conserved F or W are not part of the CDR3 here. Clone size appears in some rows only: once, few, many, or a class for an expanded clone.

V: TRBV19; size: many; CDR3: ASSSREVGSNQPQH
V: TRBV7-7; size: few; CDR3: ASSLGGAVSQETQY
V: TRBV29-1; size: many; CDR3: SAQDSTDTQY
V: TRBV25-1; size: few; CDR3: ASRSYNEQF
V: TRBV28; size: few; CDR3: ASSLFPYRIQETGEAF
V: TRBV12-3/TRBV12-4; size: many; CDR3: ASSAGLESTDEQF
V: TRBV6-2/TRBV6-3; size: .; CDR3: ASSSGSGNQPQH
V: TRBV9; size: few; CDR3: ASSVVGTPSYNEQF
V: TRBV2; size: many; CDR3: ASSLTGSEKLF
V: TRBV7-9; size: .; CDR3: ASSSGSEYNEQF
V: TRBV5-1; size: .; CDR3: ASRREGESLH
V: TRBV10-1; size: .; CDR3: ASTIVMNTEAF
V: TRBV28; size: many; CDR3: ASSFRGYNEQF
V: TRBV29-1; size: .; CDR3: SVEDQLGDEAF
V: TRBV6-5; size: many; CDR3: ASSHRGLDYGYT
V: TRBV14; size: many; CDR3: ASSRNRVPRGAF
V: TRBV12-3/TRBV12-4; size: many; CDR3: ASSLRGWGRSNEKLF
V: TRBV4-3; size: many; CDR3: ASSQDGPSGGTKNIQY
V: TRBV7-8; size: many; CDR3: ASSRASANYGYT
V: TRBV6-2/TRBV6-3; size: many; CDR3: ASSSRRGGKYNEQF
V: TRBV20-1; size: few; CDR3: SASIPVNTEAF
V: TRBV20-1; size: many; CDR3: SARDPAGGRNEQF
V: TRBV5-4; size: few; CDR3: ASSKAGRGNTGELF
V: TRBV20-1; size: many; CDR3: SANPRNEQF
V: TRBV5-6; size: few; CDR3: ASSLGSRSYEQY
V: TRBV27; size: few; CDR3: ASSLLSGIGDGYT
V: TRBV15; size: .; CDR3: ATSTGGTYNSPLH
V: TRBV7-2; size: few; CDR3: ASSARNRNYEQY
V: TRBV6-6; size: many; CDR3: ASSYGQVSAGSGANVLT
V: TRBV4-3; size: many; CDR3: ASSQDPTSGGTDTQY
V: TRBV6-2/TRBV6-3; size: few; CDR3: ASTGGADYGYT
V: TRBV28; size: many; CDR3: ASSTNIAYEQY
V: TRBV9; size: .; CDR3: ASSVIWSGVNNEQF
V: TRBV5-1; size: many; CDR3: ASSPDGPNTEAF
V: TRBV7-2; size: many; CDR3: ASSFLMASSTDTQY
V: TRBV2; size: .; CDR3: ANILLDGGF
V: TRBV6-5; size: many; CDR3: ASSFISGASSYNEQF
V: TRBV29-1; size: few; CDR3: SVEALSGTGVYEQY
V: TRBV7-9; size: many; CDR3: ASSLVTTEGTIY
V: TRBV4-3; size: .; CDR3: ASSQGSSGANVLT
V: TRBV4-1; size: few; CDR3: ASSPRLAGGHTDTQY